A single sample gave rise to the 19 T cell receptor beta chains below, sequenced in a study of post-analysis software for immune sequencing data. These receptors' targets are unknown. Unique molecular identifiers were built into the TCR beta cDNA libraries. TCRdb analysed the PCR reads with MiXCR anew, one entry per CDR3 protein. Here the sample spans 430,000 or so distinct CDR3 sequences, 30% to 40% being singletons. General study points: About 5 TRBV segments occurring more often in patients than controls included TRBV5-6, TRBV5-1 and TRBV20-1.

Sequenced sample: blood. Every receptor here comes from a girl aged 2-10 years with multiple sclerosis.

A few counts support this clonotype. The rearrangement uses TRBV15 and TRBJ2-4; D unresolved. Trimming took off 5 bases at V and 7 bases at J, with 15 bases between the two ends. Germline CDR1 LNHNV, CDR2 YYDKDF (reference sequence). The CDR3 length is 14 residues. CDR3 bases: TGTGCCACCAGCCCTCGGGCAGGATTGAACATTCAGTACTTC. Translated, it gives CATSPRAGLNIQYF.

This clonotype appeared a few times. The chain employs TRBV12-3 or TRBV12-4 and TRBJ2-5, with TRBD2 matching over 9 bases. V dropped 5 bases and J dropped 7; count of bases not matched to a gene: 11. The CDR3 is 15 residues long. This chain's CDR3 is CASSPGTSPSGTQYF. The DNA for the CDR3 is TGTGCCAGCAGTCCCGGGACTAGCCCCTCAGGGACCCAGTACTTC.

J is TRBJ2-3 and V is TRBV5-1, with D perhaps matching TRBD1 or TRBD2 (5 bases each). Germline-derived CDR1 and CDR2 are SGHRS and YFSETQ. This CDR3 has 15 amino acids. The ends were cut back, 4 bases at V and 3 bases at J, with 15 bases in the middle. The CDR3 spells CASSPRDGGTDTQYF. Written as DNA, the CDR3 is TGCGCCAGCAGCCCTCGGGACGGAGGAACAGATACGCAGTATTTT.

This clonotype has just a few counts. The rearrangement links TRBV20-1 to TRBJ1-2; the D gene is possibly TRBD1 (5 bases). Deletions cut 7 bases from V and 3 bases from J, with 12 bases between. CDR1 is DFQATT, CDR2 SNEGSKA, per germline (reference sequence). The CDR3 consists of 12 residues. The CDR3 bases are TGCAGTGGGGGCAGGTCGGACTATGGCTACACCTTC. Translated, it gives CSGGRSDYGYTF.

The CDR3 nucleotides are TGTGCCAGCAGTTTTGGTAGCGAAGGGAATGAGCAGTTCTTC. Translating gives CASSFGSEGNEQFF. The J gene is TRBJ2-1, the V gene TRBV27; D might be TRBD2 (5 bases). With 3 bases removed from V and 7 bases from J, the gap between germline ends came to 13 bases. The V gene's germline CDR1 is MNHEY and CDR2 SMNVEV (reference sequence). CDR3 length: 14 residues.

This clonotype has more than one count but fewer than ten. The chain joins TRBV29-1 to TRBJ2-7, with D perhaps TRBD1 (6 bases). Per germline, CDR1 SQVTM and CDR2 ANQGSEA. This CDR3 region has 16 residues. Trimming cost V 1 base and J 1 base, with 17 bases left between them. CDR3 protein: CSVEVFRGTGSYEQYF. The CDR3 coding sequence is TGCAGCGTTGAAGTGTTTAGGGGGACGGGATCCTACGAGCAGTACTTC.

In its sample, this clonotype was seen a few times. This chain uses TRBV28 with TRBJ2-7; D is perhaps TRBD1 (6 bases). This CDR3 comprises 12 residues. Per the germline V gene, CDR1 is MDHEN and CDR2 is SYDVKM. V was trimmed by 4 bases and J by 6 bases, leaving 10 bases between them. This CDR3 is CASSSGVLEQYF. The CDR3 DNA reads as TGTGCCAGCAGTTCAGGGGTTCTCGAGCAGTACTTC.

This chain connects TRBV27 to TRBJ2-1; TRBD2 might be the D (6 bases). V shed 6 bases and J shed 0 bases, with 15 bases lying between them. This CDR3 has 16 amino acids. CDR1 MNHEY and CDR2 SMNVEV come from the germline V gene (reference sequence). CDR3 region: CASSRDSYVSYNEQFF. For the CDR3, the DNA is TGTGCCAGCAGCCGGGACTCCTATGTCTCCTACAATGAGCAGTTCTTC.

The V and J genes are TRBV6-2 or TRBV6-3 and TRBJ1-5, with D possibly TRBD1 on 6 matching bases. V lost 5 bases, J lost 5 bases, and 13 bases lay in between. The germline CDR1 and CDR2 sequences are MNHEY and SVGEGT. The CDR3 runs to 14 residues. CDR3 region: CASSTGTSYQPQHF. The CDR3 DNA reads as TGTGCCAGCAGTACCGGGACATCTTATCAGCCCCAGCATTTT.

The genes are TRBV7-9 and TRBJ1-2; D not resolved. The CDR3 contains 13 residues. The V and J ends lost 1 base and 8 bases respectively, with 11 bases between them. CDR1 and CDR2 (germline): SEHNR, FQNEAQ (reference sequence). The CDR3 reads CASSLDPNGGYTF. The CDR3 region has the DNA TGTGCCAGCAGCTTAGACCCCAACGGGGGCTACACCTTC.

The V and J genes are TRBV20-1 and TRBJ2-1; 11 bases fit TRBD1. This CDR3 comprises 17 residues. Trimming removed 0 bases from V and 4 bases from J; junction bases left unmatched: 8. Germline values: CDR1 DFQATT, CDR2 SNEGSKA (reference sequence). CDR3 amino acids: CSARDYTGQGGYNEQFF. The CDR3 DNA follows: TGCAGTGCTAGAGATTATACGGGACAGGGGGGTTACAATGAGCAGTTCTTC.

The V call is TRBV13, the J call TRBJ2-7, with 7 nucleotides matching TRBD1. V lost 3 bases to trimming and J lost 0 bases; unmatched junction nucleotides: 11. Per germline, CDR1 PRHDT and CDR2 FYEKMQ (reference sequence). The CDR3 extends over 17 amino acids. The CDR3 is CASSFTRGGLLSYEQYF. CDR3 coding DNA: TGTGCCAGCAGCTTCACACGAGGGGGCCTCCTCTCCTACGAGCAGTACTTC.

This clonotype was detected a few times. The V gene is TRBV20-1, the J gene TRBJ2-2, with 12 positions matching TRBD2. The CDR3 spans 18 residues. Trimming took 1 base from V and 3 from J; bases not matched to a gene: 9. CDR1 is DFQATT and CDR2 is SNEGSKA in the germline V gene (reference sequence). The CDR3 DNA is TGCAGTGCTAGAGTCCTAGCGGGGGGGCCTAGGTACACCGGGGAGCTGTTTTTT. Translating it yields CSARVLAGGPRYTGELFF.

This clonotype was recorded a few times. The rearrangement uses TRBV20-1 and TRBJ2-1; D is unresolved. Germline assignment: CDR1 DFQATT and CDR2 SNEGSKA (reference sequence). The CDR3 has 13 residues. Trimming removed 3 bases at V and 5 bases at J, with 11 bases between. CDR3 in amino acids: CSASLPTDNEQFF. CDR3 bases: TGCAGTGCTAGTCTACCGACTGACAATGAGCAGTTCTTC.

CDR3 in DNA: TGCAGCGTAGTACAAGAATACGAGCAGTACTTC. As protein: CSVVQEYEQYF. The V call is TRBV29-1, the J call TRBJ2-7; unclear D gene. The CDR3 loop spans 11 amino acids. Germline V CDR1 and CDR2: SQVTM, ANQGSEA. V was pared by 6 bases and J by 4 bases, with 10 bases between.

This clonotype came up many times. This chain uses TRBV7-2 with TRBJ2-7; D not certain. The germline V and J ends were trimmed by 7 bases and 4 bases, with 8 bases remaining between them. Germline lookup yields CDR1 SGHTA and CDR2 FQGNSA. CDR3 length: 11 amino acids. This chain's CDR3 is CASTPGYEQYF. The CDR3 bases are TGTGCCAGCACCCCCGGTTACGAGCAGTACTTC.

The J gene is TRBJ2-1, the V gene TRBV28; TRBD2 matches at 8 bases. This CDR3 is 18 amino acids long. The ends lost 5 bases at V and 6 bases at J; junction bases unmatched: 18. Germline V gene sequence: CDR1 MDHEN, CDR2 SYDVKM. This chain's CDR3 is CASSLPPGIAGNPNEQFF. The CDR3 coding sequence is TGTGCCAGCAGTCTACCCCCCGGGATAGCGGGAAATCCCAATGAGCAGTTCTTC. Drawing the rest from reference TRBV28 and TRBJ2-1, the complete variable domain is DVKVTQSSRYLVKRTGEKVFLECVQDMDHENMFWYRQDPGLGLRLIYFSYDVKMKEKGDIPEGYSVSREKKERFSLILESASTNQTSMYLCASSLPPGIAGNPNEQFFGPGTRLTVL.

This clonotype was seen more than once but under ten times. The chain has TRBV10-3 and TRBJ1-2; 9 nucleotides agree with TRBD1. Germline V gene lookup returns CDR1 ENHRY and CDR2 SYGVKD. V shed 6 bases, J shed 3 bases, and the junction held 14 bases outside the gene matches. This CDR3 spans 17 amino acids. The CDR3 here is CAISLPGQGPRDYGYTF. CDR3 sequence (DNA): TGTGCCATCAGCCTCCCGGGACAGGGTCCCAGGGACTATGGCTACACCTTC.

The V call is TRBV12-3 or TRBV12-4, the J call TRBJ2-2, with D unresolved. The CDR3 is made up of 14 amino acids. V was pared by 3 bases and J by 5 bases, with 10 bases between. The CDR3 sequence: CASSFRVDTGELFF. CDR3 nucleotide sequence: TGTGCCAGCAGTTTCCGGGTAGATACCGGGGAGCTGTTTTTT.